This T cell receptor beta chain was captured by sequencing in a study of blood T cell repertoires in COVID-19. Details on this clone: This same CDR3 is encoded by further DNA sequences in the sample.

The germline V gene encodes CDR1 MNHEY and CDR2 SVGAGI. Trimming left V 0 bases short and J 0 bases short, with 6 bases between. This CDR3 is built from 15 residues. The repertoire was sequenced with immunoSEQ multiplex PCR; TCRdb's copy has only in-frame clones and lacks some. Of 300,000 or so clones listed, 85% to 90% are singletons. This sequence originates from a man between 65 and 85 years old with acute or convalescent COVID-19. V gene TRBV6-5 combines with J gene TRBJ1-5; unclear D gene. Sequencing used peripheral blood. The CDR3: CASSYSRYSNQPQHF. Written as DNA, the CDR3 is TGTGCCAGCAGTTACTCGAGGTATAGCAATCAGCCCCAGCATTTT.